The source of this T cell receptor (beta chain) is a study of T cell clones after liver transplantation. V dropped 1 base and J dropped 1; count of bases not matched to a gene: 0. The CDR3 contains 15 residues. CDR1 is LGHNA and CDR2 is YNFKEQ in the germline V gene. Generated by immunoSEQ multiplex PCR, the TCRdb table keeps only in-frame clones and is missing some. This repertoire shows more than 5,000 clones, 65% to 80% found once; its top ten account for around 40%. This TCR was sampled from a human patient who received a liver transplant. Some of the T cells may derive from the graft donor. This chain connects TRBV4-2 to TRBJ1-4, with TRBD1 identical over 7 bases. The sequenced sample was CD8+ T cells from blood, obtained 24 months after liver transplant. For the CDR3, the DNA is TGTGCCAGCAGCCAAGGACAGGGAACTAATGAAAAACTGTTTTTT. It yields the protein CASSQGQGTNEKLFF.